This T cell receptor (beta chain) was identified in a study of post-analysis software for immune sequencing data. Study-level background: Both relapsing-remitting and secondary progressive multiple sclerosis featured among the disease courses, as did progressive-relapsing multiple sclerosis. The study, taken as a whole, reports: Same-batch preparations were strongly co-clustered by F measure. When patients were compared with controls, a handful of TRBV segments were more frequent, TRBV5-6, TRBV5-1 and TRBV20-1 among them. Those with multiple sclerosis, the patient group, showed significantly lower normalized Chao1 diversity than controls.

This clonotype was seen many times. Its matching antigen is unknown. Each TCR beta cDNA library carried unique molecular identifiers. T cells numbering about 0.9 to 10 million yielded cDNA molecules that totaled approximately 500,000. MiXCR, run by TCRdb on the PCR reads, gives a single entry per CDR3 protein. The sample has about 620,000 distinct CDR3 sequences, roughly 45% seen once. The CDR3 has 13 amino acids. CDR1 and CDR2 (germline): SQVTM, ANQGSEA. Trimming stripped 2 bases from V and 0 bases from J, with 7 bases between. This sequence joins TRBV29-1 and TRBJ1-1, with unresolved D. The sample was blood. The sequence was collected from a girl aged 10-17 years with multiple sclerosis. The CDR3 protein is CSVETDLNTEAFF. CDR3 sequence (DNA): TGCAGCGTTGAAACAGATCTGAACACTGAAGCTTTCTTT.